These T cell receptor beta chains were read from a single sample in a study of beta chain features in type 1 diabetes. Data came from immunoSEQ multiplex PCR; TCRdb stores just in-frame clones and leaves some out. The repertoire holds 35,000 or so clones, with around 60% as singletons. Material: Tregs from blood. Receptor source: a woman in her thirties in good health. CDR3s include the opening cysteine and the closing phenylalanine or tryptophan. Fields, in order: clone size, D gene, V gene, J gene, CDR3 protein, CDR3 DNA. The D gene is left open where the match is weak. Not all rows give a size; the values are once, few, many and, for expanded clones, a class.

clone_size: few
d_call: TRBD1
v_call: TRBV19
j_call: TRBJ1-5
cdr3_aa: CASGSQGSGNQPQHF
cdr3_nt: TGTGCCAGTGGATCACAGGGGTCGGGCAATCAGCCCCAGCATTTT

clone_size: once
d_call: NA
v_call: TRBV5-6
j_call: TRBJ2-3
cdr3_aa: CASSLVGTSTDTQYF
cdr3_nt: TGTGCCAGCAGCTTGGTGGGGACTAGCACAGATACGCAGTATTTT

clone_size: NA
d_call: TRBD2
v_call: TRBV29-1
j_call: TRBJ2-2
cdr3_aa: CGGAGGRTNTGELFF
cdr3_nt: TGCGGCGGAGCGGGAGGTCGGACGAACACCGGGGAGCTGTTTTTT

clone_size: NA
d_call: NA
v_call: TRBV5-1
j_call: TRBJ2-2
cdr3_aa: CASSMRDRTWAGELFF
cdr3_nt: TGCGCCAGCAGCATGCGGGACCGGACGTGGGCCGGGGAGCTGTTTTTT

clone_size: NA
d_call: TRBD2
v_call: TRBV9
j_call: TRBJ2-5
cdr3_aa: CASSQLAGFQETQYF
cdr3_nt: TGTGCCAGCAGTCAACTAGCGGGTTTCCAAGAGACCCAGTACTTC

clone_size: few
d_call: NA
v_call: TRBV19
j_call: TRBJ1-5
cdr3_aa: CASSILQASNQPQHF
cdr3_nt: TGTGCCAGTAGTATTCTGCAGGCGAGCAATCAGCCCCAGCATTTT

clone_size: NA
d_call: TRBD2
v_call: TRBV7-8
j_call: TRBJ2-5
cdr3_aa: CASSLGRGGYQETQYF
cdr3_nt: TGTGCCAGCAGCTTAGGGCGCGGGGGGTACCAAGAGACCCAGTACTTC

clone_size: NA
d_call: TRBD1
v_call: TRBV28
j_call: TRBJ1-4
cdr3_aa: CASSLLGQGRKLFF
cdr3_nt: TGTGCCAGCAGTTTACTTGGACAGGGAAGAAAACTGTTTTTT

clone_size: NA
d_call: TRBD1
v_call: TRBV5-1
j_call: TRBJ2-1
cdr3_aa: CASSYPGQYNPTEQFF
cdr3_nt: TGCGCCAGCAGTTATCCGGGACAGTACAATCCAACCGAGCAGTTCTTC

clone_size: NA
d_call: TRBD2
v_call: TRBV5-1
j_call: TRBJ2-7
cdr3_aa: CASSLAPGGSRQYF
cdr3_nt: TGCGCCAGCAGCTTGGCCCCGGGCGGGAGTCGGCAGTACTTC

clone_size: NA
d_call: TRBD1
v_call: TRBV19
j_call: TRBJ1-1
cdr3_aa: CASSITGANPRTEAFF
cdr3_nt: TGTGCCAGTAGTATAACAGGGGCCAACCCAAGGACTGAAGCTTTCTTT

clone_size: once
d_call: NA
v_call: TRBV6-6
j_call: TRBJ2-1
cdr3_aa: CASSLSAVPQANEQFF
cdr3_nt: TGTGCCAGCAGCCTGTCAGCCGTTCCCCAGGCCAATGAGCAGTTCTTC

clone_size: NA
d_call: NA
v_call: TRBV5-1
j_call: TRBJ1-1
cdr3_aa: CASSFGGGSTEAFF
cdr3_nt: TGCGCCAGCAGCTTCGGGGGCGGGAGCACTGAAGCTTTCTTT

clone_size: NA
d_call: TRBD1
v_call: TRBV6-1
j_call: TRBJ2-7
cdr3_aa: CASTWGRGPYEQYF
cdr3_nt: TGTGCCAGCACGTGGGGCAGGGGGCCCTACGAGCAGTACTTC

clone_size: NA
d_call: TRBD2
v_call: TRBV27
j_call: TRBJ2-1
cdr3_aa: CASSLFGAGGPYNEQFF
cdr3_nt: TGTGCCAGCAGTTTATTCGGAGCGGGAGGGCCCTACAATGAGCAGTTCTTC

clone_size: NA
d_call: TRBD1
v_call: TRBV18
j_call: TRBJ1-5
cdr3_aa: CASSPPQRSQGRAPQHF
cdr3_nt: TGTGCCAGCTCACCACCCCAGAGATCACAGGGGCGGGCGCCCCAGCATTTT

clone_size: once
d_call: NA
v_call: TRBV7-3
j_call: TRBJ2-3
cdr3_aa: CASSLTAGTDTQYF
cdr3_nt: TGTGCCAGCAGCTTAACGGCGGGCACAGATACGCAGTATTTT

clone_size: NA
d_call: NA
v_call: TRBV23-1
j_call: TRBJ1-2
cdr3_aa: CASSQFIGDGYTF
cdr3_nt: TGCGCCAGCAGTCAATTCATCGGGGATGGCTACACCTTC

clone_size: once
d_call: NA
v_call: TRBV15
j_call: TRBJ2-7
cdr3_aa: CATSRVGSSFSSYEQYF
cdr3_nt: TGTGCCACCAGCAGAGTCGGGAGTAGTTTTAGTTCCTACGAGCAGTACTTC

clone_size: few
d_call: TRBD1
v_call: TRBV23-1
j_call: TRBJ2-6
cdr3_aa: CASPSPGQGLSGANVLTF
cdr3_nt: TGCGCCAGCCCCTCTCCGGGACAGGGTTTATCTGGGGCCAACGTCCTGACTTTC

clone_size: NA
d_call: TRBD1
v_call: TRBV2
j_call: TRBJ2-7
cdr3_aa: CASRAGTGGIYEQYF
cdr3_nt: TGTGCCAGCAGAGCCGGGACAGGGGGAATTTACGAGCAGTACTTC

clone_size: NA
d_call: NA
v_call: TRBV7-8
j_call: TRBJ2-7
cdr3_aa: CASSFPGLYEQYF
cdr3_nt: TGTGCCAGCAGCTTCCCAGGACTCTACGAGCAGTACTTC

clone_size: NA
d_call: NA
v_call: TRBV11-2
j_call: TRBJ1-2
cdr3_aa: CASSSQSTGYGYTF
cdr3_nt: TGTGCCAGCAGCTCACAATCGACAGGCTATGGCTACACCTTC

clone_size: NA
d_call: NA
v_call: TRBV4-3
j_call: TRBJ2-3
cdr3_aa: CASSQDRGLTGDTQYF
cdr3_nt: TGCGCCAGCAGCCAAGATCGGGGACTAACAGGGGATACGCAGTATTTT

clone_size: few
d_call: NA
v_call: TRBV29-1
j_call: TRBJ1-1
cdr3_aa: CSVEILSLKAFF
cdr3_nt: TGCAGCGTTGAGATTCTTAGCTTAAAAGCTTTCTTT

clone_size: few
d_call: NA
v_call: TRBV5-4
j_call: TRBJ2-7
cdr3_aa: CASSQDARDSYEQYF
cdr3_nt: TGCGCCAGCAGCCAAGATGCACGGGACTCCTACGAGCAGTACTTC

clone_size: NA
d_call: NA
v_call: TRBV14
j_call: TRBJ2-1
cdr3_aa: CASSQDLSPRDEQFF
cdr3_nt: TGTGCCAGCAGCCAAGATCTTTCCCCCCGGGATGAGCAGTTCTTC

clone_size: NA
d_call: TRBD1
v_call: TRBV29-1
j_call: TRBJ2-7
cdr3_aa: CSVKTGTGSYEQYF
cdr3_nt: TGCAGCGTGAAAACCGGGACAGGGTCTTACGAGCAGTACTTC

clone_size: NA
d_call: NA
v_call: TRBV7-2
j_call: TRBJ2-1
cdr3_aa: CASSFSSTLYNEQFF
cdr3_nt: TGTGCCAGCAGCTTTAGTAGCACCCTCTACAATGAGCAGTTCTTC

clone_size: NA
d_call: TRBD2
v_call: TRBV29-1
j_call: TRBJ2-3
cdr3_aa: CSVGGTSGRRTDTQYF
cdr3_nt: TGCAGCGTTGGAGGGACTAGCGGGAGAAGAACAGATACGCAGTATTTT

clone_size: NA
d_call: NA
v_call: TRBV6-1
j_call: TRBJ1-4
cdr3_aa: CASSLTWTMFF
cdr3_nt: TGTGCCAGCAGTTTAACATGGACAATGTTTTTT

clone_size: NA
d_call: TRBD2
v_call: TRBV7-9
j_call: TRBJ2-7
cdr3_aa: CASSLKAGIGEQYF
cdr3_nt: TGTGCCAGCAGCCTAAAAGCGGGAATCGGGGAGCAGTACTTC